This TCR beta chain was identified during a study of tumor and adjacent non-tumor tissue in lung cancer. About the study: Each sample yielded around 4 million productive TCRbeta reads on average.

The CDR3 length is 18 residues. The germline V gene encodes CDR1 LGHNA and CDR2 YNFKEQ. Concerning this clonotype itself: One end of the junction varies from germline; a read error may be responsible.

The library came from three nested PCR rounds adapted from ARM-PCR protocols. TCRdb re-derived calls from the multiplex PCR reads in MiXCR, one entry per CDR3 protein. The profile shows 84,000 or so distinct CDR3 sequences, around three fifths of them singletons. The template was RNA from unsorted bulk tissue. The V gene is TRBV4-2, the J gene TRBJ1-5; TRBD1 matches 7 bases. Material for sequencing was lung tumor tissue. The receptor was derived from a man between 65 and 79 years old with non-small cell lung cancer. CDR3 in amino acids: CASSQGRMQGVNNQPQHF. DNA of the CDR3: TGCGCCAGCAGCCAAGGGAGGATGCAGGGGGTGAACAATCAGCCCCAGCATTTT.